The 3 T cell receptor beta chains listed next were all sequenced from one sample in a study of cytomegalovirus exposure and HLA in healthy donors. Libraries were prepared by immunoSEQ multiplex PCR; TCRdb keeps only in-frame clonotypes and omits some of them. The data show over 250,000 clones, approximately 86% seen once. The sequenced sample consisted of PBMCs. These receptor sequences come from a woman between 18 and 30 years old in good health and CMV-seronegative.

V is TRBV30 and J is TRBJ1-4; unclear D gene. Germline-derived CDR1 and CDR2 are GTSNPN and SVGIG (reference sequence). The CDR3 has 15 amino acids. The ends were cut back, 4 bases at V and 4 bases at J, with 16 bases in the middle. The chain's CDR3 is CAWMGDGFFNEKLFF. The CDR3 DNA follows: TGTGCCTGGATGGGAGACGGGTTTTTTAATGAAAAACTGTTTTTT.

The chain has TRBV6-1 and TRBJ2-3, with D perhaps matching TRBD1 (6 bases). Germline CDR1 and CDR2: MNHNS and SASEGT. This CDR3 is built from 14 residues. V was shortened by 4 bases and J by 4 bases, with 12 bases between the two germline ends. CDR3 sequence (DNA): TGTGCCAGCAGTGCTCCACAGGGTTCAGATACGCAGTATTTT. It specifies CASSAPQGSDTQYF.

This sequence joins TRBV5-1 and TRBJ1-4; D remains ambiguous. Germline CDR1 reads SGHRS; CDR2 reads YFSETQ. The CDR3 has 16 residues. V dropped 0 bases and J dropped 0 bases, with 9 bases sitting between them. In DNA form, the CDR3 reads TGCGCCAGCAGCTTGGCCCCCACAGCAACTAATGAAAAACTGTTTTTT. This sequence encodes CASSLAPTATNEKLFF.